This entry is about one T cell receptor (beta chain). Its matching antigen is unknown. These data are taken from a study of OX40 agonist ivuxolimab in advanced cancers. Study in general: Three patients, one with hepatocellular carcinoma and two with cutaneous melanoma, responded partially.

Libraries were prepared by immunoSEQ multiplex PCR; TCRdb keeps only in-frame clonotypes and omits some of them. The sample has about 85,000 clones, 70% to 90% seen once. Systemic immunosuppression or autoimmune disease history was grounds to exclude patients. Whole-study results and caveats: More expanded clones were found, on average, in CD8+ than in CD4+ T cells.

CDR1 is KGHSH, CDR2 LQKENI, per germline. V was pared by 0 bases and J by 0 bases, with 8 bases between. The CDR3 totals 15 residues. The sample in question was CD4+ or CD8+ T cells sorted from blood, obtained in a trial of the OX40 agonist ivuxolimab. The chain couples TRBV18 to TRBJ1-2; tentative D call: TRBD1 (5 bases). The receptor was isolated from an adult with an advanced solid tumor such as melanoma, head and neck, liver or kidney cancer. CDR3 nucleotide sequence: TGTGCCAGCTCACCACCGGCAGGGACTAACTATGGCTACACCTTC. It specifies CASSPPAGTNYGYTF.